A selection of T cell receptor beta chains follows, all from one sample in a study of blood T cell repertoires in COVID-19. Using immunoSEQ multiplex PCR, the repertoire was profiled, and TCRdb retains in-frame clones only, with some absent. The repertoire has about 250,000 clones, 65% to 80% of them found once; the top ten carry 4% to 4.5%. The sequencing input was peripheral blood. The receptor set was obtained from a woman between 40 and 55 years old with active or convalescent COVID-19. The CDR3 runs from the conserved cysteine through the conserved F or W. The D gene is left open where the match is weak. Clone size is stated in some rows and not others, as once, few, many or a class when expanded.

>TRBV24-1|TRBJ1-2|.|TRBD1
CATSYRGLNYGYTF
TGTGCCACCAGCTACAGGGGTCTAAACTATGGCTACACCTTC
>TRBV7-9|TRBJ1-1|.|.
CASSPPAGDTEAFF
TGTGCCAGCAGCCCCCCGGCAGGGGACACTGAAGCTTTCTTT
>TRBV7-3|TRBJ1-1|.|TRBD1
CASSIQGAGTEAFF
TGTGCCAGCAGCATACAGGGGGCGGGTACTGAAGCTTTCTTT
>TRBV28|TRBJ2-3|.|TRBD2
CASSLPPVAGGPDTQYF
TGTGCCAGCAGTTTACCCCCGGTTGCGGGGGGCCCAGATACGCAGTATTTT
>TRBV2|TRBJ2-3|.|.
CASIRGHTSTDTQYF
TGTGCCAGCATTCGGGGACACACAAGCACAGATACGCAGTATTTT
>TRBV6-5|TRBJ1-1|.|TRBD1
CASSYWTGLNTEAFF
TGTGCCAGCAGTTATTGGACAGGCCTAAACACTGAAGCTTTCTTT
>TRBV5-8|TRBJ2-5|.|TRBD1
CASSYWTGDYRFGETQYF
TGTGCCAGCAGCTACTGGACAGGTGATTACCGTTTCGGGGAGACCCAGTACTTC
>TRBV2|TRBJ2-2|few|TRBD1
CASEGQVTGELFF
TGTGCCAGCGAGGGACAGGTCACCGGGGAGCTGTTTTTT
>TRBV2|TRBJ2-7|once|.
CASTETANYGEQYF
TGTGCCAGCACCGAGACAGCTAACTACGGCGAGCAGTACTTC
>TRBV6-5|TRBJ2-1|.|.
CASTGRGYEQFF
TGTGCCAGCACCGGTAGAGGGTATGAGCAGTTCTTC
>TRBV19|TRBJ2-5|.|TRBD2
CASSTDGLAGEQETQYF
TGTGCCAGTAGTACCGACGGACTAGCGGGGGAACAAGAGACCCAGTACTTC
>TRBV30|TRBJ2-5|.|.
CALEPGKREETQYF
TGTGCCTTGGAGCCGGGGAAGAGGGAAGAGACCCAGTACTTC
>TRBV30|TRBJ2-5|.|.
CAWTLAETQYF
TGTGCCTGGACCCTCGCGGAGACCCAGTACTTC
>TRBV11-1|TRBJ1-1|.|TRBD1
CASSTRDRGHEAFF
TGTGCCAGCAGCACCCGGGACAGGGGGCATGAAGCTTTCTTT
>TRBV28|TRBJ1-2|.|TRBD1
CASSLGTGGAAFGYTF
TGTGCCAGCAGTTTAGGGACAGGGGGCGCCGCATTTGGCTACACCTTC
>TRBV2|TRBJ1-1|.|.
CASSETTAKNTEAFF
TGTGCCAGCAGTGAAACGACAGCCAAGAACACTGAAGCTTTCTTT
>TRBV2|TRBJ1-1|.|.
CASSSVLNTEAFF
TGTGCCAGCAGTTCAGTATTGAACACTGAAGCTTTCTTT
>TRBV4-1|TRBJ1-5|.|.
CASSPPNGQPQHF
TGCGCCAGCAGCCCCCCTAACGGTCAGCCCCAGCATTTT
>TRBV19|TRBJ1-1|.|.
CASRPRRGEGTEAFF
TGTGCCAGTAGGCCCCGGCGGGGGGAGGGCACTGAAGCTTTCTTT
>TRBV11-2|TRBJ2-2|.|TRBD2
CASSLGGGLNTGELFF
TGTGCCAGCAGCTTAGGCGGGGGGTTGAACACCGGGGAGCTGTTTTTT
>TRBV14|TRBJ1-2|few|TRBD1
CASSQRTGANYGYTF
TGTGCCAGCAGCCAGAGGACAGGGGCGAACTATGGCTACACCTTC
>TRBV7-8|TRBJ1-6|few|.
CASSLGSSSYNSPLHF
TGTGCCAGCAGCTTAGGCTCGAGCTCCTATAATTCACCCCTCCACTTT
>TRBV19|TRBJ1-5|.|TRBD1
CASSWTGSNQPQHF
TGTGCCAGTAGCTGGACAGGGAGCAATCAGCCCCAGCATTTT
>TRBV4-1|TRBJ2-3|.|.
CASSQAHRGTDTQYF
TGCGCCAGCAGCCAAGCCCACAGGGGCACAGATACGCAGTATTTT
>TRBV5-6|TRBJ2-1|.|.
CASSFVGGSDNEQFF
TGTGCCAGCAGCTTCGTTGGGGGCAGCGACAATGAGCAGTTCTTC
>TRBV3-1/TRBV3-2|TRBJ1-2|.|TRBD1
CASSPRQGGGYTF
TGTGCCAGCAGCCCCCGACAGGGAGGTGGCTACACCTTC
>TRBV5-4|TRBJ1-2|.|.
CASSLLQGGYGYTF
TGTGCCAGCAGCTTGTTGCAGGGAGGGTATGGCTACACCTTC
>TRBV6-2/TRBV6-3|TRBJ1-5|.|.
CASSYGGQINQPQHF
TGTGCCAGCAGTTATGGGGGCCAGATCAATCAGCCCCAGCATTTT
>TRBV29-1|TRBJ1-6|.|.
CSVALTGNSPLHF
TGCAGCGTCGCGTTAACGGGGAATTCACCCCTCCACTTT
>TRBV27|TRBJ1-6|once|.
CASSSTGWISPLHF
TGTGCCAGCAGTTCAACAGGGTGGATTTCACCCCTCCACTTT
>TRBV27|TRBJ2-4|.|.
CASSLLSRGIQYF
TGTGCCAGCAGTTTATTGAGTAGAGGCATTCAGTACTTC
>TRBV27|TRBJ1-6|.|TRBD1
CASRDRGSYNSPLHF
TGTGCCAGCAGGGACAGGGGGTCCTATAATTCACCCCTCCACTTT
>TRBV9|TRBJ2-3|.|TRBD2
CASSVEGTSSDTQYF
TGTGCCAGCAGCGTGGAAGGGACTAGTTCCGATACGCAGTATTTT
>TRBV19|TRBJ1-5|.|TRBD1
CASRMTGGLNQPQHF
TGTGCCAGTAGGATGACAGGGGGCCTCAATCAGCCCCAGCATTTT
>TRBV28|TRBJ2-7|.|TRBD1
CASSYTRTGTNSYEQYF
TGTGCCAGCAGCTATACCAGGACAGGGACCAATTCCTACGAGCAGTACTTC
>TRBV10-2|TRBJ1-5|many|.
CASSERGTNQPQHF
TGCGCCAGCAGTGAACGGGGAACCAATCAGCCCCAGCATTTT
>TRBV6-6|TRBJ2-1|once|TRBD1
CASNGQGALGEQFF
TGTGCCAGCAACGGACAGGGGGCTTTGGGTGAGCAGTTCTTC
>TRBV28|TRBJ1-2|.|TRBD1
CASSSSGTVYGYTF
TGTGCCAGCAGTTCATCCGGGACAGTCTATGGCTACACCTTC
>TRBV6-5|TRBJ1-5|many|.
CASSFRGESNQPQHF
TGTGCCAGCAGTTTCCGGGGGGAAAGCAATCAGCCCCAGCATTTT
>TRBV20-1|TRBJ1-5|.|.
CSASGGGKRSNQPQHF
TGCAGTGCTAGTGGCGGGGGGAAAAGGAGCAATCAGCCCCAGCATTTT
>TRBV28|TRBJ1-4|.|TRBD1
CASRSQGTPLGKLFF
TGTGCCAGCAGGTCACAGGGGACCCCTCTGGGAAAACTGTTTTTT
>TRBV28|TRBJ2-3|.|.
CASSLQGADTQYF
TGTGCCAGCAGTCTACAGGGCGCAGATACGCAGTATTTT
>TRBV1|TRBJ2-1|.|.
CTSSQEPCGGENEQFF
TGCACCAGCAGCCAAGAGCCCTGCGGGGGGGAAAATGAGCAGTTCTTC
>TRBV3-1/TRBV3-2|TRBJ1-3|.|.
CASSQAVGGKESGNTIYF
TGTGCCAGCAGCCAAGCCGTGGGAGGGAAAGAATCTGGAAACACCATATATTTT